The clone carrying this T cell receptor beta chain was counted once. No antigen is known for it. The record originates from a study of shared clonotypes between healthy human individuals. Findings and limits, study-wide: A few donors showed sharing of around 5.3% of naive CD4 clonotypes.

Measured with immunoSEQ multiplex PCR; TCRdb has only the in-frame clones, and not every one. The table includes more than 2,000,000 clones, more than 80% detected once. A CD45RA-negative memory subset and a CD45RA+ naive subset were separated from the CD4+ cells. CDR1 SGHTA and CDR2 FQGTGA come from the germline V gene. The CDR3 contains 17 residues. The V gene lost 6 bases and the J gene lost 5 bases, with 22 bases spanning the gap. V usage is TRBV7-3 and J usage is TRBJ2-2; D might be TRBD2 (6 bases). Sequencing was performed on naive CD4+ T cells from PBMCs. Subset reported: CD45RA+ positively selected. The clonotype was recovered from a man aged 18 to 29 in good health. Some clones in this sample may be carry-over from other donors' samples. CDR3 loop: CASRKAGTPQVTGELFF. CDR3 DNA sequence: TGTGCCAGCAGAAAAGCCGGGACTCCCCAGGTTACCGGGGAGCTGTTTTTT.